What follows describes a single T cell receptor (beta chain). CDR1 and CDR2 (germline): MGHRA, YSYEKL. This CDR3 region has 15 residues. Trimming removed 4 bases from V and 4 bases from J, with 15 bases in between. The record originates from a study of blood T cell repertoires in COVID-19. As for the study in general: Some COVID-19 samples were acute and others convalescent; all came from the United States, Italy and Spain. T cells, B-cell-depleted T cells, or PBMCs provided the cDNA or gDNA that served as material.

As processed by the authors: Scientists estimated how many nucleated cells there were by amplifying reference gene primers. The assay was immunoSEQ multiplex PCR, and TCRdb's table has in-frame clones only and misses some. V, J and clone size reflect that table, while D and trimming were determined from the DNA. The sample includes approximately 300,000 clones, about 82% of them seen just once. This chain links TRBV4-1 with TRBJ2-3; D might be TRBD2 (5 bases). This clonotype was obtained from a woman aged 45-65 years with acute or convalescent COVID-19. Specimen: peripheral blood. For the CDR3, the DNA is TGCGCCAGCAGCCTAGAGAGTAGAGGGTCAGATACGCAGTATTTT. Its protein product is CASSLESRGSDTQYF.